These 29 T cell receptor beta chains came from one sample sequenced in a study of T cells in Graves' hyperthyroidism and ophthalmopathy. RNA transcripts were the template for amplifying TCR beta CDR3 regions. First-round RT-PCR of the TCR CDR3 relied on the HTBI primer set. TCRdb redid the calling of the multiplex PCR reads with MiXCR, one entry per CDR3 protein. The data hold around 250,000 distinct CDR3 sequences, with around 17% observed a single time. The material sequenced was blood. These receptors came from a woman aged 18-35 years with Graves' ophthalmopathy.

To note about this clonotype: A read error is possible here, since a much larger clone lies one base away. The chain is built from TRBV6-5 and TRBJ1-1; D is undetermined. V lost 6 bases and J 4 bases, leaving 12 bases between the germline ends. The CDR3 has 13 residues. From germline, CDR1 is MNHEY and CDR2 SVGAGI. This CDR3 is CASRLGESTEAFF. The CDR3 DNA follows: TGTGCCAGCAGACTCGGGGAAAGCACTGAAGCTTTCTTT.

This clonotype was detected many times. This chain uses TRBV2 with TRBJ2-7, with D possibly TRBD2 on 6 matching bases. CDR3 length equals 14 residues. Germline loops: CDR1 SNHLY, CDR2 FYNNEI. The V end was cut by 3 bases, the J end by 3 bases, with 12 bases between. CDR3 nucleotides: TGTGCCAGCAGTGACGGGCGGGAAAACTACGAGCAGTACTTC. As protein: CASSDGRENYEQYF.

The chain employs TRBV5-8 and TRBJ2-1, with no clear D. V dropped 0 bases and J dropped 4 bases, with 8 bases sitting between them. The CDR3 consists of 14 residues. Germline values: CDR1 SGHTS, CDR2 YDEGEE. CDR3 DNA sequence: TGTGCCAGCAGCTTGGCCTCTGCATACAATGAGCAGTTCTTC. This encodes CASSLASAYNEQFF.

This clonotype was picked up many times. This sequence joins TRBV20-1 and TRBJ1-2, with 9 bases matching TRBD1. Germline values: CDR1 DFQATT, CDR2 SNEGSKA (reference sequence). The CDR3 covers 16 residues. V was clipped by 5 bases and J by 3 bases; unmatched bases: 13. Here the CDR3 reads CSAAPLQGARDYGYTF. CDR3 nucleotides: TGCAGTGCTGCCCCCCTACAGGGGGCGCGTGACTATGGCTACACCTTC.

This clonotype was seen at least ten times. The V gene is TRBV20-1, the J gene TRBJ2-3, with D possibly being TRBD2 (5 bases). This CDR3 region has 13 residues. CDR1 DFQATT and CDR2 SNEGSKA come from the germline V gene (reference sequence). Trimming stripped 3 bases from V and 0 bases from J, with 7 bases between. The CDR3 here is CSASRTSTDTQYF. In DNA, the CDR3 is TGCAGTGCTAGCCGGACTAGCACAGATACGCAGTATTTT.

This clonotype has ten or more counts. The chain recombines TRBV30 with TRBJ1-2; 10 bases are shared with TRBD1. The CDR3 is 15 residues long. Germline assignment: CDR1 GTSNPN and CDR2 SVGIG (reference sequence). The J segment lost 7 bases and the V segment lost 3 bases, leaving 11 bases of the junction unmatched. The DNA of the CDR3 is TGTGCCTGGAGGCAAGACAGGGGGCGATTGGGTGGCTACACCTTC. Translation: CAWRQDRGRLGGYTF.

Concerning this clonotype itself: Given a much more abundant clone one base away, this may be a read error. The chain employs TRBV3-1 and TRBJ2-7; 7 bases agree with TRBD2. This CDR3 has 12 amino acids. Germline V gives CDR1 LGHDT, CDR2 YNNKEL (reference sequence). CDR3 DNA: TGTGCCAGCAGGGGGGGGTTTGGGGAGCAGCACTTC. Translating it yields CASRGGFGEQHF.

This clonotype occurred many times. The chain links TRBV4-2 to TRBJ2-5; 9 bases are a match to TRBD2. This CDR3 has 16 amino acids. V dropped 0 bases and J dropped 5; count of bases not matched to a gene: 7. The germline V gene has CDR1 LGHNA and CDR2 YNFKEQ. CDR3 nucleotide sequence: TGTGCCAGCAGCCAAGATAAGGGGACTAGCTGGGAGACCCAGTACTTC. Its translation is CASSQDKGTSWETQYF.

There are many counts of this clonotype. The chain is built from TRBV7-8 and TRBJ2-1; D ambiguous. V shed 3 bases and J shed 11 bases, with 14 bases lying between them. There are 13 residues in the CDR3. The V gene's germline CDR1 is SGHVS and CDR2 FQNEAQ. This CDR3 is CASSFRSSPQQFF. DNA for the CDR3: TGTGCCAGCAGCTTTAGAAGCTCCCCCCAGCAGTTCTTC.

This clonotype was observed at least ten times. This chain joins TRBV28 and TRBJ2-4; TRBD1 matches at 8 bases. Germline V gives CDR1 MDHEN, CDR2 SYDVKM. The CDR3 is 19 amino acids. V lost 6 bases, J lost 0 bases, and 16 bases stayed unmatched. CDR3 loop: CASSLGGLRDRKAKNIQYF. As DNA, the CDR3 is TGTGCCAGCAGCCTAGGGGGTTTGCGGGACAGGAAAGCCAAAAACATTCAGTACTTC.

This clonotype showed up many times. This chain joins TRBV27 and TRBJ2-7; D ambiguous. The CDR3 loop spans 13 amino acids. The germline gives CDR1 MNHEY, CDR2 SMNVEV (reference sequence). V was cut by 8 bases and J by 1 base, with 12 bases left in between. The DNA of the CDR3 is TGTGCCAGCGGTCAGCGCCCTTCCTACGAGCAGTACTTC. The encoded protein is CASGQRPSYEQYF.

Many counts were recorded for this clonotype. The DNA of the CDR3 is TGTGCCAGCAGGAAAGGTGGCCCCGGCTACACCTTC. It yields the protein CASRKGGPGYTF. The rearrangement joins TRBV7-9 to TRBJ1-2; no firm D call. CDR1 and CDR2 from the germline V gene are SEHNR and FQNEAQ (reference sequence). V lost 6 bases and J 8 bases, leaving 13 bases between the germline ends. CDR3 length: 12 residues.

There are many counts of this clonotype. The rearrangement uses TRBV30 and TRBJ2-7; D possibly corresponds to TRBD1 (6 bases). Germline CDR1 is GTSNPN and CDR2 is SVGIG (reference sequence). Trimming stripped 3 bases from V and 2 bases from J, with 11 bases between. The CDR3 length is 13 residues. The CDR3 DNA is TGTGCCTGGAGGCAGGGGCCTCCCTACGAGCAGTACTTC. It codes for CAWRQGPPYEQYF.

This clonotype showed up just a few times. A read error is possible here, since a much larger clone lies one base away. The chain links TRBV3-1 to TRBJ2-2; D not resolved. With 2 bases removed from V and 0 bases from J, the gap between germline ends came to 13 bases. Per germline, CDR1 LGHDT and CDR2 YNNKEL (reference sequence). The CDR3 totals 17 residues. The CDR3 coding sequence is TGTGCCAGCAGCCAACACAGATACCCCGCGAACACCGGGGAGCTGTTTTTT. Encoded protein: CASSQHRYPANTGELFF.

The table lists this clonotype with a few counts. This chain joins TRBV4-3 and TRBJ2-7; 10 bases agree with TRBD2. Unmatched junction bases numbered 11, after V lost 1 base and J lost 5 bases. The CDR3 has 17 residues. Germline lookup yields CDR1 LGHNA and CDR2 YSLEER. The CDR3: CASSQVAGGLPEHEQYF. The CDR3 bases are TGCGCCAGCAGCCAAGTAGCGGGAGGCCTCCCTGAGCACGAGCAGTACTTC.

The table lists this clonotype with many counts. This chain uses TRBV25-1 with TRBJ1-1, with a possible D match to TRBD1 (5 bases). The CDR3 length is 19 residues. The V end was cut by 2 bases, the J end by 4 bases, with 26 bases between. Per the germline V gene, CDR1 is MGHDK and CDR2 is SYGVNS. CDR3 nucleotides: TGTGCCAGCAGTGAAGGTCCTGCGTGGGGCCACCCCCAGGCCACTGAAGCTTTCTTT. This translates into CASSEGPAWGHPQATEAFF.

There are many counts of this clonotype. The rearrangement links TRBV19 to TRBJ1-1, with D uncertain. Trimming removed 5 bases at V and 5 bases at J, with 15 bases between. Germline V gene lookup returns CDR1 LNHDA and CDR2 SQIVND (reference sequence). This CDR3 has 14 amino acids. CDR3 sequence: CASSLGRVHTEAFF. The CDR3 bases are TGTGCCAGTAGTCTTGGGAGGGTACATACTGAAGCTTTCTTT.

The table lists this clonotype with many counts. The chain recombines TRBV12-3 or TRBV12-4 with TRBJ1-5, with a tentative D call TRBD1 (6 bases). CDR3 length equals 15 residues. The V gene lost 2 bases and the J gene lost 4 bases, with 12 bases spanning the gap. CDR3 amino acids: CASSLFQGRNQPQHF. CDR3 nucleotide sequence: TGTGCCAGCAGTTTATTCCAGGGGCGAAATCAGCCCCAGCATTTT.

This clonotype appeared many times. The chain uses TRBV18 and TRBJ2-3, with 12 bases aligning to TRBD2. Germline values: CDR1 KGHSH, CDR2 LQKENI. V dropped 4 bases and J dropped 1; count of bases not matched to a gene: 3. CDR3 length: 16 amino acids. Here the CDR3 reads CASSQTSGGGTDTQYF. Written as DNA, the CDR3 is TGTGCCAGCTCACAGACTAGCGGGGGCGGCACAGATACGCAGTATTTT.

This clonotype was recorded at least ten times. This chain joins TRBV28 and TRBJ2-5; D may correspond to TRBD1 or TRBD2 (5 bases each). CDR3 size: 14 residues. Germline loops: CDR1 MDHEN, CDR2 SYDVKM. The V end lost 5 bases, the J end lost 2 bases, and 12 bases lay between the germline ends. The CDR3 bases are TGTGCCAGCAGTCCGGGACCATCTCAAGAGACCCAGTACTTC. This encodes CASSPGPSQETQYF.

The chain combines TRBV5-4 with TRBJ1-5; 8 bases are a match to TRBD1. J lost 6 bases, V lost 7 bases, and 9 bases had no gene match. The germline CDR1 and CDR2 sequences are SGHNT and YYREEE (reference sequence). The CDR3 covers 14 residues. DNA for the CDR3: TGTGCCAGCGGCGCGGACAGGGTGGGTCAGCCCCAGCATTTT. This sequence encodes CASGADRVGQPQHF.

The rearrangement links TRBV7-9 to TRBJ2-1; D may be TRBD2 (6 bases). From germline, CDR1 is SEHNR and CDR2 FQNEAQ (reference sequence). The CDR3 consists of 18 residues. The germline V and J ends were trimmed by 4 bases and 4 bases, with 23 bases remaining between them. The CDR3 DNA is TGTGCCAGCAGCTCCGGGTCGGGGGAACGGGGTGGATACAATGAGCAGTTCTTC. This gives the protein CASSSGSGERGGYNEQFF.

This clonotype was seen at least ten times. The V gene is TRBV28, the J gene TRBJ2-1; no definite D call. The V and J ends lost 2 bases and 10 bases respectively, with 9 bases between them. Germline V gives CDR1 MDHEN, CDR2 SYDVKM. The CDR3 sequence is 12 residues long. The chain's CDR3 is CASSLVLPEQFF. CDR3 nucleotides: TGTGCCAGCAGTTTAGTTCTCCCCGAGCAGTTCTTC.

V and J are TRBV20-1 and TRBJ1-6, with unresolved D. The V end lost 6 bases, the J end lost 7 bases, and 13 bases lay between the germline ends. This CDR3 contains 13 residues. CDR1 and CDR2 from the germline V gene are DFQATT and SNEGSKA (reference sequence). DNA for the CDR3: TGCAGTGCCCCAGACACGCCGAATTCACCCCTCCACTTT. As protein: CSAPDTPNSPLHF.

This clonotype was recorded many times. The V call is TRBV11-3, the J call TRBJ2-1; D call uncertain. Trimming took off 4 bases at V and 6 bases at J, with 10 bases between the two ends. There are 13 residues in the CDR3. Germline CDR1 SGHNT, CDR2 YENEEA. The CDR3 region is CASSSSIGNEQFF. CDR3 bases: TGTGCCAGCAGCTCGAGCATAGGCAATGAGCAGTTCTTC.

Written as DNA, the CDR3 is TGTGCCAGCAGCTTTACTACGACAGCGCACACTGAAGCTTTCTTT. It translates to CASSFTTTAHTEAFF. The J gene is TRBJ1-1, the V gene TRBV7-9; TRBD1 is a possible D gene (5 bases). V shed 3 bases and J shed 3 bases, with 14 bases lying between them. This CDR3 is built from 15 residues. Germline V gene sequence: CDR1 SEHNR, CDR2 FQNEAQ (reference sequence).

There are many counts of this clonotype. The chain employs TRBV18 and TRBJ1-5; 8 bases agree with TRBD1. Unmatched junction bases numbered 5, after V lost 4 bases and J lost 0 bases. The germline gives CDR1 KGHSH, CDR2 LQKENI. The CDR3 length is 16 residues. The CDR3 nucleotides read TGTGCCAGCTCACTCGGGACAGGTAATAGCAATCAGCCCCAGCATTTT. Translation: CASSLGTGNSNQPQHF.

The chain joins TRBV19 to TRBJ1-5; 9 bases fit TRBD1. CDR1 is LNHDA, CDR2 SQIVND, per germline (reference sequence). The J segment lost 6 bases and the V segment lost 5 bases, leaving 8 bases of the junction unmatched. This CDR3 has 15 amino acids. CDR3 loop: CASSPRDRVSQPQHF. CDR3 nucleotides: TGTGCCAGTAGTCCTCGGGACAGGGTTTCTCAGCCCCAGCATTTT.

This clonotype was counted between two and nine times. The V gene is TRBV7-9, the J gene TRBJ1-4; D is perhaps TRBD1 (5 bases). Germline lookup yields CDR1 SEHNR and CDR2 FQNEAQ (reference sequence). V lost 3 bases and J lost 0, with 11 bases in between. The CDR3 is 16 amino acids. Written as DNA, the CDR3 is TGTGCCAGCAGCTTGGGGGGGGGAGCAACTAATGAAAAACTGTTTTTT. Translation gives CASSLGGGATNEKLFF.